This T cell receptor beta chain was obtained from a study of cytomegalovirus exposure and HLA in healthy donors. The CDR3 runs 13 residues. Germline CDR1 is SGHDT and CDR2 is YYEEEE. Trimming removed 4 bases at V and 1 base at J, with 8 bases between. The count of this clone is one. Its target is unknown. Study-level findings and limits: In an earlier analysis, most TCR beta V segments were productive about 87% or about 30% of the time.

The PCR employed 60 Vbeta primers together with 13 Jbeta primers. This table comes from immunoSEQ multiplex PCR, and its TCRdb copy is limited to in-frame clones, with some not included. The sample shows under 150,000 clones, 60% to 80% of them seen only once. The clonotype comes from a woman in her 50s in good health and CMV-seronegative. This chain links TRBV5-6 with TRBJ1-1; D unresolved. Sequenced sample: PBMCs. The CDR3: CASSHRGNTEAFF. For the CDR3, the DNA is TGTGCCAGCAGCCACCGGGGGAACACTGAAGCTTTCTTT.